The 11 T cell receptor beta chains in this list originate from one sample, sequenced in a study of blood T cell repertoires in COVID-19. Data came from immunoSEQ multiplex PCR; TCRdb stores just in-frame clones and leaves some out. The sample shows some 310,000 clones, 90% of them seen only once. Specimen: peripheral blood. These receptors were collected from a woman between 35 and 50 years old with COVID-19, enrolled during active disease.

The chain is built from TRBV5-4 and TRBJ1-6; 7 bases agree with TRBD1. V was clipped by 3 bases and J by 8 bases; unmatched bases: 2. Germline lookup yields CDR1 SGHNT and CDR2 YYREEE (reference sequence). The CDR3 has 13 residues. The CDR3 is CASSSTGDSPLHF. For the CDR3, the DNA is TGTGCCAGCAGCTCAACAGGGGATTCACCCCTCCACTTT.

The CDR3 sequence is CASSRDRGAGGTEAFF. CDR3 sequence (DNA): TGTGCCAGCAGCCGGGACAGGGGAGCGGGAGGGACTGAAGCTTTCTTT. The V call is TRBV2, the J call TRBJ1-1; 10 bases line up with TRBD1. The CDR3 totals 16 residues. With V trimmed by 6 bases and J by 5 bases, 12 bases remained unmatched. CDR1 is SNHLY, CDR2 FYNNEI, per germline.

V gene TRBV4-3 combines with J gene TRBJ2-5; D possibly corresponds to TRBD2 (6 bases). CDR1 LGHNA and CDR2 YSLEER come from the germline V gene. V was clipped by 4 bases and J by 5 bases, with 11 bases between them. CDR3 length: 13 amino acids. CDR3 amino acids: CASSPPGRETQYF. Here the CDR3 DNA reads TGCGCCAGCAGCCCTCCGGGGAGGGAGACCCAGTACTTC.

The rearrangement links TRBV29-1 to TRBJ2-4; a weak D match, TRBD2 (6 bases). CDR3 length: 14 residues. Between the trimmed V and J ends, which lost 4 bases and 0 bases, there was a span of 10 bases. From germline, CDR1 is SQVTM and CDR2 ANQGSEA. The CDR3 spells CSVGEAVAKNIQYF. Written as DNA, the CDR3 is TGCAGCGTTGGGGAGGCGGTAGCCAAAAACATTCAGTACTTC.

The genes are TRBV7-2 and TRBJ2-7, with no clear D. The length of the CDR3 is 16 residues. Germline assignment: CDR1 SGHTA and CDR2 FQGNSA. V gave up 0 bases and J gave up 2 bases, with 14 bases separating them. The CDR3 here is CASSLAPGVATYEQYF. In DNA, the CDR3 is TGTGCCAGCAGCTTAGCACCAGGTGTTGCAACCTACGAGCAGTACTTC.

V and J are TRBV11-2 and TRBJ1-2, with TRBD1 matching 8 bases. This CDR3 contains 18 residues. The germline V gene encodes CDR1 SGHAT and CDR2 FQNNGV. J gave up 4 bases and V 3 bases, and 16 bases lay outside the gene matches. The CDR3: CASSLIISGGAASYGYTF. Written as DNA, the CDR3 is TGTGCCAGCAGCTTGATCATCTCAGGGGGCGCCGCTTCCTATGGCTACACCTTC. The whole variable domain, remainder taken from reference TRBV11-2 and TRBJ1-2, is EAGVAQSPRYKIIEKRQSVAFWCNPISGHATLYWYQQILGQGPKLLIQFQNNGVVDDSQLPKDRFSAERLKGVDSTLKIQPAKLEDSAVYLCASSLIISGGAASYGYTFGSGTRLTVV.

This chain uses TRBV19 with TRBJ1-1; no definite D call. The V and J ends lost 11 bases and 0 bases respectively, with 19 bases between them. Germline CDR1 LNHDA, CDR2 SQIVND (reference sequence). The CDR3 runs 15 residues. The CDR3 DNA follows: TGTGCCTCTAGAAGCTCGGCAAACATGAACACTGAAGCTTTCTTT. Its protein product is CASRSSANMNTEAFF.

The rearrangement links TRBV7-3 to TRBJ1-6; D gene unclear. V lost 0 bases to trimming and J lost 9 bases, with 6 bases between them. Germline V CDR1 and CDR2: SGHTA, FQGTGA. The length of the CDR3 is 13 residues. The CDR3 nucleotides read TGTGCCAGCAGCTTAACTTCGTCTTCACCCCTCCACTTT. This sequence encodes CASSLTSSSPLHF.

The genes are TRBV5-6 and TRBJ1-3, with D perhaps matching TRBD1 (5 bases). This CDR3 comprises 11 residues. V lost 4 bases to trimming and J lost 8 bases, with 7 bases between them. The germline gives CDR1 SGHDT, CDR2 YYEEEE. This chain's CDR3 is CASSKQDTIYF. CDR3 sequence (DNA): TGTGCCAGCAGCAAACAGGACACCATATATTTT.

The chain links TRBV6-6 to TRBJ2-5, with TRBD1 matching over 12 bases. Germline loops: CDR1 MNHNY, CDR2 SVGAGI (reference sequence). The CDR3 runs 15 residues. The V segment lost 6 bases and the J segment 3 bases; nucleotides outside the gene matches: 5. The CDR3 DNA follows: TGTGCCAGCAGAGCGGGACAGGGGGCAAAAGAGACCCAGTACTTC. It specifies CASRAGQGAKETQYF.

The chain combines TRBV28 with TRBJ2-2, with 10 bases lining up with TRBD2. Trimming took 5 bases from V and 4 from J; bases not matched to a gene: 4. Germline V CDR1 and CDR2: MDHEN, SYDVKM. This CDR3 is built from 15 residues. CDR3 sequence (DNA): TGTGCCAGCAGTCTTAGCGGGAGGTCCACCGGGGAGCTGTTTTTT. As protein: CASSLSGRSTGELFF.